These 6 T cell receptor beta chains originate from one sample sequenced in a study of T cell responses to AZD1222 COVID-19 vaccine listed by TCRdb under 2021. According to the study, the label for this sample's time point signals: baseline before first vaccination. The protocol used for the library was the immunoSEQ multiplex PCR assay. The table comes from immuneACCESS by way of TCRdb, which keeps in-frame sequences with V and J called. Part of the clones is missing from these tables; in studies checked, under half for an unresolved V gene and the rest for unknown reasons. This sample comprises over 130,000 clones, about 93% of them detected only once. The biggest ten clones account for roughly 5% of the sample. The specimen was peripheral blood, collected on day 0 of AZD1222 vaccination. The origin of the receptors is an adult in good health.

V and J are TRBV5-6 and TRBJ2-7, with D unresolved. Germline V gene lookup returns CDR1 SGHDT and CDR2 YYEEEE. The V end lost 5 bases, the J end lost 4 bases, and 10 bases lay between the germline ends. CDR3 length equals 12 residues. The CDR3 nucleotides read TGTGCCAGCAGTTCCGGGCTATACGAGCAGTACTTC. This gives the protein CASSSGLYEQYF. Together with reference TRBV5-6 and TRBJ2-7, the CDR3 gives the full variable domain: DAGVTQSPTHLIKTRGQQVTLRCSPKSGHDTVSWYQQALGQGPQFIFQYYEEEERQRGNFPDRFSGHQFPNYSSELNVNALLLGDSALYLCASSSGLYEQYFGPGTRLTVT.

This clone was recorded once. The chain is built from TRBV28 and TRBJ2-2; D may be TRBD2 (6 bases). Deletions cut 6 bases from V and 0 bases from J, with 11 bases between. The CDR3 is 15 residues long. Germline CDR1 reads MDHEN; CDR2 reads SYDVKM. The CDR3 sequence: CASSLSGPNTGELFF. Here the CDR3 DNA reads TGTGCCAGCAGCTTAAGCGGGCCGAACACCGGGGAGCTGTTTTTT. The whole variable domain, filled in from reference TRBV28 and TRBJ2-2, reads DVKVTQSSRYLVKRTGEKVFLECVQDMDHENMFWYRQDPGLGLRLIYFSYDVKMKEKGDIPEGYSVSREKKERFSLILESASTNQTSMYLCASSLSGPNTGELFFGEGSRLTVL.

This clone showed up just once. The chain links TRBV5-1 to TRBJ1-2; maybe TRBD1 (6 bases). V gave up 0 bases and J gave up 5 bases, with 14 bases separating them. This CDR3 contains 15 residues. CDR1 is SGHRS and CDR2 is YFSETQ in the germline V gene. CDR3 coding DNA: TGCGCCAGCAGCTTGGATGGACAGCACCCATATGGCTACACCTTC. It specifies CASSLDGQHPYGYTF.

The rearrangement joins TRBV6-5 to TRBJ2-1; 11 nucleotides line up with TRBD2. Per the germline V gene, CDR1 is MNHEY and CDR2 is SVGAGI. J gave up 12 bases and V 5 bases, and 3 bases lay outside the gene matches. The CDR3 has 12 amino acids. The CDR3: CASSPTSGGQFF. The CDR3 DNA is TGTGCCAGCAGTCCTACTAGCGGGGGGCAGTTCTTC.

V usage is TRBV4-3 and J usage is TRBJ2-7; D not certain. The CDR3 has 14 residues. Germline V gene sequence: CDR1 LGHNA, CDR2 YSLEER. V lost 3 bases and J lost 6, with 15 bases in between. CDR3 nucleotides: TGCGCCAGCAGCCATGCTGACGGTCTCTCCGAGCAGTACTTC. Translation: CASSHADGLSEQYF.

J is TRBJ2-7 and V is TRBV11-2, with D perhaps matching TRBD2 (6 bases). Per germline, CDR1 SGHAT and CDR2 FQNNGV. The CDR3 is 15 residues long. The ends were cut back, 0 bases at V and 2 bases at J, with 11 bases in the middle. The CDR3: CASSLEAGRTYEQYF. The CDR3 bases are TGTGCCAGCAGCTTAGAGGCGGGGCGGACCTACGAGCAGTACTTC.